This section outlines one T cell receptor beta chain sequence together with its context. What it binds is unknown. This specimen belongs to a study of shared clonotypes between healthy human individuals. Study outcomes and limitations: An expected dependence of interdonor clonotype sharing on sequencing depth was noted.

Libraries were prepared by immunoSEQ multiplex PCR; TCRdb keeps only in-frame clonotypes and omits some of them. Among roughly 2.5 million clones listed, around nine tenths were seen once. V lost 5 bases, J lost 4 bases, and 6 bases lay in between. The CDR3 is 13 residues long. Germline V CDR1 and CDR2: SGHAT, FQDESV (reference sequence). The V call is TRBV11-1, the J call TRBJ1-6, with D uncertain. The TCR originated in a man between 18 and 35 years old in good health. The specimen was naive CD4+ T cells sorted from blood. Documented subset: CD45RA+ positively selected. The CDR3, as DNA: TGTGCCAGCAGCCTCCGATATAATTCACCCCTCCACTTT. Translated: CASSLRYNSPLHF. Full variable domain (missing parts from reference TRBV11-1 and TRBJ1-6): EAEVAQSPRYKITEKSQAVAFWCDPISGHATLYWYRQILGQGPELLVQFQDESVVDDSQLPKDRFSAERLKGVDSTLKIQPAELGDSAMYLCASSLRYNSPLHFGNGTRLTVT.